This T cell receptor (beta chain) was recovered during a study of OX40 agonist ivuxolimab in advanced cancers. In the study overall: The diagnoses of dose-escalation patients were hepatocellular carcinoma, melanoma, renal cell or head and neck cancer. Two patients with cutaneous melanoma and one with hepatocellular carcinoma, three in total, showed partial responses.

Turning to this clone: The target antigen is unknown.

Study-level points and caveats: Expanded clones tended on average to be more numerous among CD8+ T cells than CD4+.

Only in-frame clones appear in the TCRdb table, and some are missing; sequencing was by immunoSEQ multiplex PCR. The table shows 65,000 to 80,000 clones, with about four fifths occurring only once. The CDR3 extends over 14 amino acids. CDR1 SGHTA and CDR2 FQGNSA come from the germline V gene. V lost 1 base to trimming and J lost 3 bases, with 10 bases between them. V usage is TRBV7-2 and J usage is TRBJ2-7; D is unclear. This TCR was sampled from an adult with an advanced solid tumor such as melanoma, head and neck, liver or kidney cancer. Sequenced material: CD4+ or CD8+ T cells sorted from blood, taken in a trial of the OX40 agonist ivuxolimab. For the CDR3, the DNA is TGTGCCAGCAGCTTAGTGCGTTCAGACTACGAGCAGTACTTC. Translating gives CASSLVRSDYEQYF.